These T cell receptor beta chains were read from a single sample in a study of T cells in Graves' hyperthyroidism and ophthalmopathy. TCRdb independently ran MiXCR on the multiplex PCR reads; one entry per CDR3 protein. The sample records roughly 280,000 distinct CDR3 sequences, about 17% being singletons. The sequencing input was blood. These receptors were collected from a woman aged 60-75 years with Graves' ophthalmopathy. Both conserved end residues are part of each CDR3. Fields, in order: J gene, D gene, CDR3 length, V gene, clone size, CDR3 protein, CDR3 DNA. D genes are given only for firm matches. Clone size, where shown, is once, few, many, or a class for clones that have expanded.

J gene: TRBJ1-1; D gene: -; CDR3 length: 15; V gene: TRBV6-5; clone size: many; CDR3 protein: CASSYRGTGNTEAFF; CDR3 DNA: TGTGCCAGCAGTTATAGAGGGACGGGAAACACTGAAGCTTTCTTT
J gene: TRBJ2-7; D gene: TRBD1; CDR3 length: 14; V gene: TRBV9; clone size: many; CDR3 protein: CASSVAGQGGEQYF; CDR3 DNA: TGTGCCAGCAGCGTAGCGGGACAGGGGGGCGAGCAGTACTTC
J gene: TRBJ2-7; D gene: TRBD1; CDR3 length: 15; V gene: TRBV9; clone size: few; CDR3 protein: CASSLGTGSSYEQYF; CDR3 DNA: TGTGCCAGCAGCCTAGGGACAGGGAGCTCCTACGAGCAGTACTTC
J gene: TRBJ2-5; D gene: TRBD2; CDR3 length: 16; V gene: TRBV7-2; clone size: many; CDR3 protein: CASRLNMAGGWETQYF; CDR3 DNA: TGTGCCAGCAGATTAAATATGGCGGGGGGGTGGGAGACCCAGTACTTC
J gene: TRBJ2-1; D gene: TRBD2; CDR3 length: 14; V gene: TRBV10-3; clone size: -; CDR3 protein: CAIRGGPSYNEQFF; CDR3 DNA: TGTGCCATACGGGGGGGCCCTTCCTACAATGAGCAGTTCTTC
J gene: TRBJ2-2; D gene: TRBD2; CDR3 length: 17; V gene: TRBV4-3; clone size: few; CDR3 protein: CASSLTGVAGGPGELFF; CDR3 DNA: TGCGCCAGCAGCTTGACAGGGGTAGCGGGAGGACCCGGGGAGCTGTTTTTT
J gene: TRBJ1-1; D gene: TRBD1; CDR3 length: 14; V gene: TRBV2; clone size: once; CDR3 protein: CASRADRAHTEAFF; CDR3 DNA: TGTGCCAGCAGGGCGGACAGGGCGCACACTGAAGCTTTCTTT
J gene: TRBJ2-2; D gene: -; CDR3 length: 13; V gene: TRBV12-3/TRBV12-4; clone size: many; CDR3 protein: CASRPQGTGELFF; CDR3 DNA: TGTGCCAGCCGGCCCCAGGGAACCGGGGAGCTGTTTTTT
J gene: TRBJ1-6; D gene: -; CDR3 length: 15; V gene: TRBV3-1; clone size: few; CDR3 protein: CASSQAWEYNSPLHF; CDR3 DNA: TGTGCCAGCAGCCAAGCCTGGGAGTATAATTCACCCCTCCACTTT
J gene: TRBJ2-7; D gene: TRBD1; CDR3 length: 16; V gene: TRBV4-3; clone size: -; CDR3 protein: CASSQDREGASDEQYF; CDR3 DNA: TGCGCCAGCAGCCAAGACCGAGAGGGGGCGTCGGACGAGCAGTACTTC
J gene: TRBJ1-1; D gene: -; CDR3 length: 14; V gene: TRBV6-1; clone size: few; CDR3 protein: CASTNMAGDTEAFF; CDR3 DNA: TGTGCCAGCACCAATATGGCGGGGGACACTGAAGCTTTCTTT
J gene: TRBJ2-2; D gene: TRBD1; CDR3 length: 14; V gene: TRBV28; clone size: few; CDR3 protein: CASFAGQGTGELFF; CDR3 DNA: TGTGCCAGCTTTGCGGGACAGGGCACCGGGGAGCTGTTTTTT
J gene: TRBJ2-7; D gene: -; CDR3 length: 15; V gene: TRBV9; clone size: -; CDR3 protein: CASSVAGHREAEQYF; CDR3 DNA: TGTGCCAGCAGCGTAGCAGGGCACAGGGAAGCCGAGCAGTACTTC
J gene: TRBJ1-6; D gene: -; CDR3 length: 11; V gene: TRBV2; clone size: many; CDR3 protein: CASSGGSPLHF; CDR3 DNA: TGTGCCAGCAGTGGGGGGTCACCCCTCCACTTT
J gene: TRBJ2-1; D gene: TRBD2; CDR3 length: 14; V gene: TRBV29-1; clone size: many; CDR3 protein: CSVDPSGSYNEQFF; CDR3 DNA: TGCAGCGTTGATCCTAGCGGGAGCTACAATGAGCAGTTCTTC
J gene: TRBJ1-6; D gene: -; CDR3 length: 16; V gene: TRBV6-1; clone size: many; CDR3 protein: CASRSVGGGSGSPLHF; CDR3 DNA: TGTGCCAGCAGGTCTGTCGGTGGCGGGAGCGGTTCACCCCTCCACTTT
J gene: TRBJ2-7; D gene: -; CDR3 length: 13; V gene: TRBV6-1; clone size: many; CDR3 protein: CASRPGRPDEQYF; CDR3 DNA: TGTGCCAGCAGACCTGGACGTCCTGACGAGCAGTACTTC
J gene: TRBJ1-1; D gene: -; CDR3 length: 15; V gene: TRBV6-2/TRBV6-3; clone size: few; CDR3 protein: CASSLTGYRNTEAFF; CDR3 DNA: TGTGCCAGCAGTCTAACAGGATACCGGAACACTGAAGCTTTCTTT
J gene: TRBJ2-3; D gene: -; CDR3 length: 14; V gene: TRBV20-1; clone size: -; CDR3 protein: CSARAGGIADTQYF; CDR3 DNA: TGCAGTGCTAGAGCAGGCGGGATCGCAGATACGCAGTATTTT
J gene: TRBJ1-2; D gene: -; CDR3 length: 14; V gene: TRBV6-5; clone size: many; CDR3 protein: CASSYRTQNYGYTF; CDR3 DNA: TGTGCCAGCAGTTACCGGACACAGAACTATGGCTACACCTTC
J gene: TRBJ2-5; D gene: -; CDR3 length: 15; V gene: TRBV24-1; clone size: many; CDR3 protein: CATSDWDDYGETQYF; CDR3 DNA: TGTGCCACCAGTGATTGGGACGATTATGGGGAGACCCAGTACTTC
J gene: TRBJ2-1; D gene: -; CDR3 length: 15; V gene: TRBV28; clone size: many; CDR3 protein: CASSLFPGLNNEQFF; CDR3 DNA: TGTGCCAGCAGTTTATTCCCGGGACTTAACAATGAGCAGTTCTTC
J gene: TRBJ2-1; D gene: TRBD2; CDR3 length: 15; V gene: TRBV5-1; clone size: many; CDR3 protein: CASSPIAGVDNEQFF; CDR3 DNA: TGCGCCAGCAGCCCAATAGCGGGAGTAGACAATGAGCAGTTCTTC
J gene: TRBJ2-3; D gene: TRBD2; CDR3 length: 16; V gene: TRBV9; clone size: -; CDR3 protein: CASSANPGLAKDTQYF; CDR3 DNA: TGTGCCAGCAGCGCCAACCCGGGACTAGCCAAAGATACGCAGTATTTT
J gene: TRBJ1-1; D gene: -; CDR3 length: 13; V gene: TRBV5-1; clone size: -; CDR3 protein: CASSPGSGVEAFF; CDR3 DNA: TGCGCCAGCAGCCCGGGGTCGGGGGTGGAAGCTTTCTTT
J gene: TRBJ1-4; D gene: -; CDR3 length: 13; V gene: TRBV6-2/TRBV6-3; clone size: -; CDR3 protein: CASSYFRGEKLFF; CDR3 DNA: TGTGCCAGCAGTTACTTCAGAGGGGAAAAACTGTTTTTT
J gene: TRBJ1-5; D gene: TRBD1; CDR3 length: 15; V gene: TRBV27; clone size: once; CDR3 protein: CASSPPGGGNQPQHF; CDR3 DNA: TGTGCCAGCAGTCCCCCAGGGGGCGGTAATCAGCCCCAGCATTTT
J gene: TRBJ2-3; D gene: TRBD2; CDR3 length: 15; V gene: TRBV20-1; clone size: many; CDR3 protein: CSANKAGGRGDTQYF; CDR3 DNA: TGCAGTGCTAATAAAGCGGGAGGCCGGGGGGATACGCAGTATTTT
J gene: TRBJ2-7; D gene: -; CDR3 length: 15; V gene: TRBV4-1; clone size: -; CDR3 protein: CASSQDQSRTYEQYF; CDR3 DNA: TGCGCCAGCAGCCAAGATCAGAGCCGAACCTACGAGCAGTACTTC
J gene: TRBJ1-1; D gene: -; CDR3 length: 14; V gene: TRBV7-2; clone size: few; CDR3 protein: CASSAGTVNTEAFF; CDR3 DNA: TGTGCCAGCAGCGCCGGGACGGTGAACACTGAAGCTTTCTTT
J gene: TRBJ2-3; D gene: -; CDR3 length: 15; V gene: TRBV4-3; clone size: -; CDR3 protein: CASSHLGSNTDTQYF; CDR3 DNA: TGCGCCAGCAGCCATCTTGGGTCGAACACAGATACGCAGTATTTT
J gene: TRBJ1-1; D gene: -; CDR3 length: 13; V gene: TRBV20-1; clone size: -; CDR3 protein: CSAARGMNTEAFF; CDR3 DNA: TGCAGTGCGGCTCGGGGTATGAACACTGAAGCTTTCTTT
J gene: TRBJ2-7; D gene: -; CDR3 length: 11; V gene: TRBV3-1; clone size: many; CDR3 protein: CASSQVWEQYF; CDR3 DNA: TGTGCCAGCAGCCAGGTGTGGGAGCAGTACTTC
J gene: TRBJ2-7; D gene: TRBD1; CDR3 length: 16; V gene: TRBV4-1; clone size: -; CDR3 protein: CASSQEATGASSEQYF; CDR3 DNA: TGCGCCAGCAGCCAAGAAGCTACAGGGGCTTCAAGCGAGCAGTACTTC
J gene: TRBJ2-1; D gene: -; CDR3 length: 12; V gene: TRBV20-1; clone size: -; CDR3 protein: CSASLQRNEQFF; CDR3 DNA: TGCAGTGCTAGCCTCCAGCGCAATGAGCAGTTCTTC
J gene: TRBJ2-7; D gene: TRBD2; CDR3 length: 17; V gene: TRBV13; clone size: -; CDR3 protein: CASSLRVRGVGFYEQYF; CDR3 DNA: TGTGCCAGCAGCTTACGTGTACGGGGGGTAGGTTTCTACGAGCAGTACTTC
J gene: TRBJ1-6; D gene: TRBD1; CDR3 length: 16; V gene: TRBV11-2; clone size: many; CDR3 protein: CASSLGLDRGRSPLHF; CDR3 DNA: TGTGCCAGCAGCTTAGGTCTTGACAGGGGGCGTTCACCCCTCCACTTT
J gene: TRBJ2-5; D gene: TRBD1; CDR3 length: 13; V gene: TRBV5-1; clone size: -; CDR3 protein: CASSIGQGGDQYF; CDR3 DNA: TGCGCCAGCAGCATCGGACAGGGTGGGGACCAGTACTTC
J gene: TRBJ2-5; D gene: -; CDR3 length: 12; V gene: TRBV6-2/TRBV6-3; clone size: few; CDR3 protein: CASRDPKETQYF; CDR3 DNA: TGTGCCAGCAGGGACCCGAAAGAGACCCAGTACTTC
J gene: TRBJ2-1; D gene: TRBD2; CDR3 length: 15; V gene: TRBV5-5; clone size: many; CDR3 protein: CASSLGTSGGLEQFF; CDR3 DNA: TGTGCCAGCAGCTTGGGAACTAGCGGGGGGCTTGAGCAGTTCTTC
J gene: TRBJ2-3; D gene: -; CDR3 length: 14; V gene: TRBV7-9; clone size: many; CDR3 protein: CASSLRAGGGTQYF; CDR3 DNA: TGTGCCAGCAGCCTACGCGCCGGGGGAGGTACGCAGTATTTT
J gene: TRBJ1-5; D gene: -; CDR3 length: 15; V gene: TRBV27; clone size: many; CDR3 protein: CASSTYGDSNQPQHF; CDR3 DNA: TGTGCCAGCAGCACCTATGGGGACAGCAATCAGCCCCAGCATTTT
J gene: TRBJ2-7; D gene: TRBD2; CDR3 length: 14; V gene: TRBV20-1; clone size: few; CDR3 protein: CSAPAGGKFDEQYF; CDR3 DNA: TGCAGTGCGCCAGCGGGGGGCAAGTTCGACGAGCAGTACTTC
J gene: TRBJ1-5; D gene: -; CDR3 length: 15; V gene: TRBV12-3/TRBV12-4; clone size: many; CDR3 protein: CASSPEGRGGQPQHF; CDR3 DNA: TGTGCCAGCAGTCCAGAGGGCAGGGGTGGCCAGCCCCAGCATTTT
J gene: TRBJ1-4; D gene: TRBD1; CDR3 length: 17; V gene: TRBV6-1; clone size: many; CDR3 protein: CASSDPGQGTTNEKLFF; CDR3 DNA: TGTGCCAGCAGCGATCCGGGACAGGGGACAACTAATGAAAAACTGTTTTTT
J gene: TRBJ1-1; D gene: -; CDR3 length: 13; V gene: TRBV5-1; clone size: -; CDR3 protein: CASNPGTGAEAFF; CDR3 DNA: TGCGCCAGCAACCCTGGGACGGGAGCCGAAGCTTTCTTT
J gene: TRBJ2-1; D gene: TRBD1; CDR3 length: 15; V gene: TRBV7-2; clone size: -; CDR3 protein: CASSVGDSSYNEQFF; CDR3 DNA: TGTGCCAGCAGCGTGGGGGACAGCTCCTACAATGAGCAGTTCTTC
J gene: TRBJ1-2; D gene: -; CDR3 length: 16; V gene: TRBV18; clone size: many; CDR3 protein: CASSPSTGMGDYGYTF; CDR3 DNA: TGTGCCAGCTCACCGTCGACAGGAATGGGCGATTATGGCTACACCTTC
J gene: TRBJ2-1; D gene: -; CDR3 length: 17; V gene: TRBV27; clone size: many; CDR3 protein: CASSLSQQIRSYNEQFF; CDR3 DNA: TGTGCCAGCAGTTTATCACAACAGATCCGCTCCTACAATGAGCAGTTCTTC
J gene: TRBJ2-3; D gene: -; CDR3 length: 18; V gene: TRBV11-2; clone size: -; CDR3 protein: CASSFRGTFGGGTDTQYF; CDR3 DNA: TGTGCCAGCAGCTTTCGGGGCACCTTCGGGGGAGGTACAGATACGCAGTATTTT
J gene: TRBJ2-7; D gene: TRBD1; CDR3 length: 14; V gene: TRBV6-1; clone size: many; CDR3 protein: CASREGTGGYEQYF; CDR3 DNA: TGTGCCAGCAGGGAGGGGACAGGGGGTTACGAGCAGTACTTC
J gene: TRBJ2-5; D gene: -; CDR3 length: 21; V gene: TRBV7-2; clone size: many; CDR3 protein: CASSLALQGVGLAGSQETQYF; CDR3 DNA: TGTGCCAGCAGCTTAGCGCTACAGGGGGTAGGTCTAGCGGGATCACAAGAGACCCAGTACTTC
J gene: TRBJ1-2; D gene: -; CDR3 length: 14; V gene: TRBV5-4; clone size: few; CDR3 protein: CASSLLRATDGYTF; CDR3 DNA: TGTGCCAGCAGCTTGTTGCGGGCCACCGATGGCTACACCTTC
J gene: TRBJ2-7; D gene: TRBD1; CDR3 length: 15; V gene: TRBV4-1; clone size: many; CDR3 protein: CASSRREVTGYEQYF; CDR3 DNA: TGCGCCAGCAGCCGAAGGGAAGTGACAGGGTACGAGCAGTACTTC
J gene: TRBJ1-6; D gene: -; CDR3 length: 13; V gene: TRBV5-1; clone size: few; CDR3 protein: CASSNQDNSPLHF; CDR3 DNA: TGCGCCAGCAGCAACCAGGATAATTCACCCCTCCACTTT
J gene: TRBJ2-2; D gene: -; CDR3 length: 13; V gene: TRBV27; clone size: few; CDR3 protein: CASRYWNTGELFF; CDR3 DNA: TGTGCCAGCAGATACTGGAACACCGGGGAGCTGTTTTTT
J gene: TRBJ2-3; D gene: -; CDR3 length: 17; V gene: TRBV6-5; clone size: many; CDR3 protein: CASSYSQYDELVDTQYF; CDR3 DNA: TGTGCCAGCAGTTACTCCCAGTACGACGAGCTCGTGGATACGCAGTATTTT
J gene: TRBJ1-5; D gene: -; CDR3 length: 16; V gene: TRBV4-2; clone size: few; CDR3 protein: CASSQGADYSNQPQHF; CDR3 DNA: TGTGCCAGCAGCCAAGGGGCGGATTATAGCAATCAGCCCCAGCATTTT
J gene: TRBJ2-3; D gene: TRBD2; CDR3 length: 14; V gene: TRBV6-2/TRBV6-3; clone size: few; CDR3 protein: CASVTSGGSDTQYF; CDR3 DNA: TGTGCCAGCGTCACTAGCGGGGGGTCAGATACGCAGTATTTT